This T cell receptor beta chain was captured by sequencing in a study of blood T cell repertoires in COVID-19. Study-wide background: Acute and convalescent COVID-19 specimens originated in the United States, Italy and Spain.

Germline V gives CDR1 SNHLY, CDR2 FYNNEI. The V end lost 6 bases, the J end lost 0 bases, and 9 bases lay between the germline ends. The CDR3 has 14 amino acids. In the authors' methods: Amplification with reference gene primers provided the estimates of nucleated cell counts. Clones were read by immunoSEQ multiplex PCR, and TCRdb kept only the in-frame ones, dropping some. V, J and clone size are taken as reported in that table, and D and trimming were inferred from the DNA itself. This sample carries approximately 280,000 clones, approximately 85% of them seen once, and the ten largest clones take 4% to 6%.

The specimen was peripheral blood. This TCR came from a man in his fifties or sixties with active or convalescent COVID-19. This chain connects TRBV2 to TRBJ2-1; weak D call: TRBD1 (6 bases). The CDR3 bases are TGTGCCAGCAGAGGGGGAAGCTCCTACAATGAGCAGTTCTTC. The encoded protein is CASRGGSSYNEQFF.